The clone carrying this T cell receptor (beta chain) was picked up a small number of times. The antigen is unknown. The ends lost 5 bases at V and 7 bases at J; junction bases unmatched: 8. Germline lookup yields CDR1 MNHEY and CDR2 SMNVEV (reference sequence). The CDR3 runs to 14 residues. Researchers ran the PCR with 60 Vbeta and 13 Jbeta primers. Assay used: immunoSEQ multiplex PCR; TCRdb lists only in-frame clones, some missing. The sample consists of 130,000 to 150,000 clones, roughly four fifths of them appearing once. This entry comes from a study of cytomegalovirus exposure and HLA in healthy donors. Study in general: Out of around 360 genotyped donors, 81% belonged to the Caucasian-associated ancestry cluster.

General study findings and limits: A previous analysis found most TCR beta V segments productive roughly 87% or roughly 30% of the time. It was taken for granted in presence/absence analyses that sequencing depth across donors was roughly uniform. Association with HLA alleles at 0.05 false discovery rate was found for around 17,000 TCR beta sequences in a later analysis.

The V call is TRBV27, the J call TRBJ1-2; 9 bases are a match to TRBD1. The receptor was derived from a man in his forties in good health and CMV-seropositive. Source material: PBMCs. As DNA, the CDR3 is TGTGCCAGCAGTCTCAGGACAGGGGTCGGTGGCTACACCTTC. It codes for CASSLRTGVGGYTF.